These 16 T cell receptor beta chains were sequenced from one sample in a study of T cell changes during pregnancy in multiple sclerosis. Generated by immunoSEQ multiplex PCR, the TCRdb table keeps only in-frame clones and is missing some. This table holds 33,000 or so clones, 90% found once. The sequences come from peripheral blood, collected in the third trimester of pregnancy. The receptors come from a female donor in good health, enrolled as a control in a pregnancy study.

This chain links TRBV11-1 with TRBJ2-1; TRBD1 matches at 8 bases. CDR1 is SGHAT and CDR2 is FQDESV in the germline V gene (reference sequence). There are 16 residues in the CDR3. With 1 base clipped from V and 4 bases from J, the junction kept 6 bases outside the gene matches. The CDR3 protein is CASSLVGGTGYNEQFF. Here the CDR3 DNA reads TGTGCCAGCAGCTTAGTGGGCGGGACAGGATACAATGAGCAGTTCTTC.

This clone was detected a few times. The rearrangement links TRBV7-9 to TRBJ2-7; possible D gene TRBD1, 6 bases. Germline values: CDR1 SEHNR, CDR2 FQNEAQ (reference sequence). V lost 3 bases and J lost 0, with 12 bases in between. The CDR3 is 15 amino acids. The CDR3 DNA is TGTGCCAGCAGCTTTATCCGGGACAACTCCTACGAGCAGTACTTC. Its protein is CASSFIRDNSYEQYF.

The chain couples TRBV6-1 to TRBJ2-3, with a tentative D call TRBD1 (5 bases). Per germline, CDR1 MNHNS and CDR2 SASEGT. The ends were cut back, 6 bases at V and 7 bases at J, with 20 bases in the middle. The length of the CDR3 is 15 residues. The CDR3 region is CASSPGQVRRNTQYF. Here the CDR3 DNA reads TGTGCCAGCAGCCCCGGACAAGTGAGACGAAATACGCAGTATTTT.

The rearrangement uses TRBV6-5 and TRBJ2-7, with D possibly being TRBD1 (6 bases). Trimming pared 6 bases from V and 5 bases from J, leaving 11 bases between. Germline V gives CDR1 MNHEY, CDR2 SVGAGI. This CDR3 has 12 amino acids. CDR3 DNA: TGTGCCAGCAGACAGGGATCCCACGAGCAGTACTTC. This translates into CASRQGSHEQYF.

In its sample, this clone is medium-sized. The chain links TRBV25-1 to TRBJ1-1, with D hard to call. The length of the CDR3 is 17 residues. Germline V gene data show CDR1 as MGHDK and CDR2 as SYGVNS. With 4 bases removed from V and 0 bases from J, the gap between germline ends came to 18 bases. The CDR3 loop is CASSGQDDLFMNTEAFF. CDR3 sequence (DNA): TGTGCCAGCAGTGGGCAGGATGATTTATTCATGAACACTGAAGCTTTCTTT.

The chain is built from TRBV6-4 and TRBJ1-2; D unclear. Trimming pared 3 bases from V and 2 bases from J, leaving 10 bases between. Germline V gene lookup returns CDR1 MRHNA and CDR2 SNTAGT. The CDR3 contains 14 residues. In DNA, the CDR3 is TGTGCCAGCAGTGAGGAAGGGAGGAACTATGGCTACACCTTC. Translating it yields CASSEEGRNYGYTF.

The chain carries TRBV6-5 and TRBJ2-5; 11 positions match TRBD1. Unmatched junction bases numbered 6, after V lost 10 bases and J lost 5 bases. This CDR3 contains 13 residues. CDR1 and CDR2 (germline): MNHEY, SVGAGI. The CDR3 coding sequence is TGTGCCACTAGGACAGGGGGCGGGGAGACCCAGTACTTC. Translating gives CATRTGGGETQYF.

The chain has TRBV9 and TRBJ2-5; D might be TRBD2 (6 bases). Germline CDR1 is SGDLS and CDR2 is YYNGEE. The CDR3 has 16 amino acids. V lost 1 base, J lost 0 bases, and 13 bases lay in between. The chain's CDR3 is CASSVTGSRYQETQYF. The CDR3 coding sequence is TGTGCCAGCAGCGTAACCGGGAGTCGGTACCAAGAGACCCAGTACTTC.

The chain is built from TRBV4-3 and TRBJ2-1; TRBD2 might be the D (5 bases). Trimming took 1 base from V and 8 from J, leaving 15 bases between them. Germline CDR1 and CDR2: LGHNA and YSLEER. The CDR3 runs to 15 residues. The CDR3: CASSQGGRGVDEQFF. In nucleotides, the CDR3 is TGCGCCAGCAGCCAAGGGGGTCGGGGTGTGGATGAGCAGTTCTTC.

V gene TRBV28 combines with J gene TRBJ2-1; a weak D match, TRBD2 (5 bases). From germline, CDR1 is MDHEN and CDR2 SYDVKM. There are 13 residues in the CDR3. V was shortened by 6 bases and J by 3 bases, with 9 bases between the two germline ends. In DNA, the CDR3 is TGTGCCAGCAGCAGCCGGGACTACAATGAGCAGTTCTTC. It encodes CASSSRDYNEQFF.

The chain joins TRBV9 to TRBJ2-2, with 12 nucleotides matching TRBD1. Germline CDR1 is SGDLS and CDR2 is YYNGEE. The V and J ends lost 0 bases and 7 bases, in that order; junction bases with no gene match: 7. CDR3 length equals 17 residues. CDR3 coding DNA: TGTGCCAGCAGCGTAGGATGGGACAGGGGGCTTCACGGGGAGCTGTTTTTT. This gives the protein CASSVGWDRGLHGELFF.

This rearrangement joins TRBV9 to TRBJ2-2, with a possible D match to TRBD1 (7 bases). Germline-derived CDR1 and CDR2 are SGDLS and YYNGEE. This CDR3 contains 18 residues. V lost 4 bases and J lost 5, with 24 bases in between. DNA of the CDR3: TGTGCCAGCAGCCACTCTCGAAGACAGGGACGGGGGACCGGGGAGCTGTTTTTT. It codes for CASSHSRRQGRGTGELFF.

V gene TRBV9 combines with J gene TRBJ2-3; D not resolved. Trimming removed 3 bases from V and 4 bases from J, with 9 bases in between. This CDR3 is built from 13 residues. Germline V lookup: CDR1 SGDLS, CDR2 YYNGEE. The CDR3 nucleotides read TGTGCCAGCAGCGGATTGCAGGCAGATACGCAGTATTTT. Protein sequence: CASSGLQADTQYF.

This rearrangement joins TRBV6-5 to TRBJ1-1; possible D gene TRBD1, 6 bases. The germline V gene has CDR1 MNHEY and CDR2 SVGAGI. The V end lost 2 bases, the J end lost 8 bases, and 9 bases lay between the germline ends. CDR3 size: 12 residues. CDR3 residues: CASSYGGHEAFF. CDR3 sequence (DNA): TGTGCCAGCAGTTACGGGGGCCACGAAGCTTTCTTT.

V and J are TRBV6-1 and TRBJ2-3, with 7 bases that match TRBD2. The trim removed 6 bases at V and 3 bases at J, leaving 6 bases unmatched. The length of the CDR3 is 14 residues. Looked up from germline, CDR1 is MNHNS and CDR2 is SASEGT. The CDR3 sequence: CASSSASGTDTQYF. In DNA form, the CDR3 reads TGTGCCAGCAGCTCGGCTAGCGGAACAGATACGCAGTATTTT.

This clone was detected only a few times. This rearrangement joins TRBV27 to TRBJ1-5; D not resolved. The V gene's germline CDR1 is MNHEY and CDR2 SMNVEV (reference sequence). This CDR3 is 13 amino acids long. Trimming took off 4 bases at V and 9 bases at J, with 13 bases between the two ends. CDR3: CASSSGKGRPQHF. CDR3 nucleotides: TGTGCCAGCAGTTCGGGGAAGGGCAGGCCCCAGCATTTT.